These 15 T cell receptor beta chains share one sample of origin, sequenced in a study of T-cell memory formation after mild COVID-19. TCRdb fed the 5' RACE reads into MiXCR, producing one record per CDR3 protein. The profile covers 140,000 or so distinct CDR3 sequences, with more than 13% appearing a single time and 25% to 30% taken by the ten largest. Sequenced input: PBMCs or a T cell subset sorted from them (not recorded which). These receptor sequences come from an adult woman who had mild COVID-19 (a few samples of this study predate the infection). Cell type and time point are not known.

In its sample, this clonotype was seen once. This rearrangement joins TRBV12-3 or TRBV12-4 to TRBJ1-2; no clear D gene. Trimming removed 1 base at V and 4 bases at J, with 7 bases between. The CDR3 is 13 residues long. Here the CDR3 reads CASSLGGPYGYTF. The CDR3 DNA is TGTGCCAGCAGTTTAGGCGGCCCCTATGGCTACACCTTC.

The chain couples TRBV4-2 to TRBJ2-4, with D perhaps matching TRBD1 or TRBD2 (6 bases each). Germline loops: CDR1 LGHNA, CDR2 YNFKEQ. This CDR3 region has 20 residues. Trimming cost V 0 bases and J 0 bases, with 21 bases left between them. The CDR3 is CASSQEGRTDLQLAKNIQYF. As DNA, the CDR3 is TGTGCCAGCAGCCAAGAGGGGAGGACAGACTTACAATTAGCCAAAAACATTCAGTACTTC.

The gene calls are TRBV21-1 and TRBJ2-3; TRBD1, the table's D call, lacks a check against the DNA. TRBV21-1 is classified as a pseudogene. The CDR3 consists of 16 residues. The CDR3 sequence is CASSDRGTGGPDTQYF. CDR3 DNA: TGTGCCAGCAGCGACCGAGGGACAGGGGGTCCAGATACGCAGTATTTT.

The genes are TRBV7-8 and TRBJ2-7; D is ambiguous. The V gene lost 1 base and the J gene lost 2 bases, with 12 bases spanning the gap. CDR3 length: 15 amino acids. Germline V lookup: CDR1 SGHVS, CDR2 FQNEAQ. The CDR3 DNA follows: TGTGCCAGCAGCTTAGACCGAGTCGGCCCCTACGAGCAGTACTTC. Translated, it gives CASSLDRVGPYEQYF.

This clonotype occurred a few times. The rearrangement joins TRBV19 to TRBJ2-7; TRBD2 agrees at 9 bases. V was clipped by 3 bases and J by 0 bases; unmatched bases: 3. The CDR3 runs to 15 residues. Germline CDR1 is LNHDA and CDR2 is SQIVND (reference sequence). DNA of the CDR3: TGTGCCAGTAGTATGACTAGCGGACCCTCCTACGAGCAGTACTTC. Encoded protein: CASSMTSGPSYEQYF.

This clonotype appeared many times. The V and J genes are TRBV7-8 and TRBJ2-2; possibly TRBD1 or TRBD2 for D (5 bases each). V was pared by 3 bases and J by 3 bases, with 11 bases between. CDR3 length: 15 amino acids. Germline V gene sequence: CDR1 SGHVS, CDR2 FQNEAQ. In DNA form, the CDR3 reads TGTGCCAGCAGCTTGCTAGCCAGGGACACCGGGGAGCTGTTTTTT. This sequence encodes CASSLLARDTGELFF.

In this sample, this clonotype turned up many times. The chain is built from TRBV7-6 and TRBJ2-2; no clear D. Trimming removed 7 bases at V and 0 bases at J, with 3 bases between. CDR3 size: 12 residues. Germline lookup yields CDR1 SGHVS and CDR2 FNYEAQ. CDR3 nucleotides: TGTGCCAGCATGGCGAACACCGGGGAGCTGTTTTTT. Its protein is CASMANTGELFF.

This clonotype was seen a handful of times. The V call is TRBV18, the J call TRBJ1-1, with 9 bases identical to TRBD1. Looked up from germline, CDR1 is KGHSH and CDR2 is LQKENI. J gave up 4 bases and V 3 bases, and 12 bases lay outside the gene matches. The CDR3 totals 17 residues. CDR3 sequence reads: CASSPEPGQGWSTEAFF. CDR3 bases: TGTGCCAGCTCACCCGAGCCGGGACAGGGATGGAGCACTGAAGCTTTCTTT.

This clonotype has more than one count but fewer than ten. The rearrangement links TRBV27 to TRBJ1-4; D gene uncertain. Trimming cost V 1 base and J 6 bases, with 6 bases left between them. The CDR3 runs to 13 residues. In germline, CDR1 is MNHEY, CDR2 SMNVEV (reference sequence). The CDR3 is CASSLFAHEKLFF. In nucleotides, the CDR3 is TGTGCCAGCAGTTTATTCGCCCATGAAAAACTGTTTTTT. The variable domain in full, with the rest retrieved from reference TRBV27 and TRBJ1-4, is EAQVTQNPRYLITVTGKKLTVTCSQNMNHEYMSWYRQDPGLGLRQIYYSMNVEVTDKGDVPEGYKVSRKEKRNFPLILESPSPNQTSLYFCASSLFAHEKLFFGSGTQLSVL.

This clonotype has more than one count but fewer than ten. J is TRBJ1-2 and V is TRBV7-2; D possibly corresponds to TRBD1 (5 bases). Per the germline V gene, CDR1 is SGHTA and CDR2 is FQGNSA. V was trimmed by 3 bases and J by 7 bases, leaving 15 bases between them. The CDR3 consists of 14 residues. This CDR3 reads CASSLPAQGSGYTF. The CDR3 nucleotides are TGTGCCAGCAGCTTGCCGGCGCAGGGTAGTGGCTACACCTTC. The entire variable domain, with the rest obtained from reference TRBV7-2 and TRBJ1-2, is as follows: GAGVSQSPSNKVTEKGKDVELRCDPISGHTALYWYRQSLGQGLEFLIYFQGNSAPDKSGLPSDRFSAERTGGSVSTLTIQRTQQEDSAVYLCASSLPAQGSGYTFGSGTRLTVV.

This chain uses TRBV7-9 with TRBJ2-2; D gene unclear. This CDR3 comprises 13 residues. Germline assignment: CDR1 SEHNR and CDR2 FQNEAQ (reference sequence). Trimming pared 3 bases from V and 4 bases from J, leaving 6 bases between. Here the CDR3 reads CASSLFATGELFF. The DNA for the CDR3 is TGTGCCAGCAGCTTGTTTGCCACCGGGGAGCTGTTTTTT.

The chain joins TRBV4-2 to TRBJ2-1, with D perhaps given as TRBD1 or TRBD2 (6 bases each). This CDR3 is built from 16 residues. Germline V gives CDR1 LGHNA, CDR2 YNFKEQ. V lost 1 base and J lost 5, with 15 bases in between. DNA of the CDR3: TGTGCCAGCAGCCAAGCGAGAGGGGGGAGCCACAATGAGCAGTTCTTC. This encodes CASSQARGGSHNEQFF.

The chain couples TRBV7-9 to TRBJ2-7; 9 bases are a match to TRBD1. Losses at the gene ends were 4 bases for V and 5 bases for J; bases not matched to a gene: 3. The CDR3 spans 13 residues. Germline CDR1 SEHNR, CDR2 FQNEAQ (reference sequence). The DNA for the CDR3 is TGTGCCAGCAGCTCCCGGACAGGGGACGAGCAGTACTTC. Translation: CASSSRTGDEQYF.

There are many counts of this clonotype. The chain carries TRBV7-7 and TRBJ2-7; the match to TRBD1 covers 8 bases. V lost 3 bases, J lost 3 bases, and 1 base stayed unmatched. The germline gives CDR1 SSHAT, CDR2 FNYEAQ (reference sequence). This CDR3 has 13 amino acids. The CDR3 DNA reads as TGTGCCAGCAGCTTCGGACAGGGCTACGAGCAGTACTTC. Encoded protein: CASSFGQGYEQYF.

This chain connects TRBV2 to TRBJ2-7; TRBD2 matches 8 bases. The CDR3 covers 15 residues. V was clipped by 3 bases and J by 0 bases; unmatched bases: 4. The germline gives CDR1 SNHLY, CDR2 FYNNEI. The CDR3 region has the DNA TGTGCCAGCAGTGATGAGCGGGAGTTCTCCTACGAGCAGTACTTC. The encoded protein is CASSDEREFSYEQYF.